The next 5 T cell receptor beta chains were all read from a single sample in a study of cytomegalovirus exposure and HLA in healthy donors. Researchers ran the PCR with 60 Vbeta and 13 Jbeta primers. TCRdb keeps only in-frame clones here, not all; method: immunoSEQ multiplex PCR. The sample lists approximately 120,000 clones; roughly 81% were seen once. Sequenced sample: PBMCs. All receptors derive from a young woman in good health and CMV-seronegative.

The chain is built from TRBV7-9 and TRBJ2-7, with unresolved D. The V and J ends lost 4 bases and 5 bases respectively, with 9 bases between them. Germline CDR1 and CDR2: SEHNR and FQNEAQ (reference sequence). The length of the CDR3 is 12 residues. The chain's CDR3 is CASSSTFDEQYF. CDR3 sequence (DNA): TGTGCCAGCAGCTCGACATTCGACGAGCAGTACTTC.

The V call is TRBV10-3, the J call TRBJ1-1; 9 bases match TRBD1. Losses at the gene ends were 10 bases for V and 2 bases for J; bases not matched to a gene: 8. Germline V gene data show CDR1 as ENHRY and CDR2 as SYGVKD. This CDR3 is built from 14 residues. CDR3 loop: CATGRQGGNTEAFF. In nucleotides, the CDR3 is TGTGCCACGGGTAGACAGGGGGGAAACACTGAAGCTTTCTTT.

The V call is TRBV2, the J call TRBJ2-1; a possible D gene is TRBD2 (5 bases). V was trimmed by 6 bases and J by 8 bases, leaving 23 bases between them. Germline CDR1 reads SNHLY; CDR2 reads FYNNEI. The CDR3 spans 16 residues. CDR3 in DNA: TGTGCCAGCAGCGGTAATCGGGGAGTTCTAAACTATGAGCAGTTCTTC. It is translated as CASSGNRGVLNYEQFF. The full variable domain, completed using reference TRBV2 and TRBJ2-1, is EPEVTQTPSHQVTQMGQEVILRCVPISNHLYFYWYRQILGQKVEFLVSFYNNEISEKSEIFDDQFSVERPDGSNFTLKIRSTKLEDSAMYFCASSGNRGVLNYEQFFGPGTRLTVL.

The chain carries TRBV5-1 and TRBJ2-7, with a weak D call TRBD1 (5 bases). The CDR3 runs 14 residues. Germline CDR1 and CDR2: SGHRS and YFSETQ. V shed 0 bases and J shed 6 bases, with 13 bases lying between them. CDR3 amino acids: CASSLAQGGAEQYF. The CDR3 DNA is TGCGCCAGCAGCTTGGCCCAAGGTGGGGCCGAGCAGTACTTC.

The chain is built from TRBV2 and TRBJ1-2; D gene uncertain. This CDR3 has 15 residues. Germline assignment: CDR1 SNHLY and CDR2 FYNNEI. With 0 bases removed from V and 7 bases from J, the gap between germline ends came to 15 bases. CDR3: CASSEALRRAAGYTF. CDR3 sequence (DNA): TGTGCCAGCAGTGAAGCGCTTCGGAGGGCAGCTGGCTACACCTTC.